This TCR beta chain is from a study of blood T cell repertoires in COVID-19. The CDR3 sequence is 16 residues long. CDR1 is SNHLY and CDR2 is FYNNEI in the germline V gene. With 7 bases removed from V and 7 bases from J, the gap between germline ends came to 26 bases. Authors' data handling: It was from reference gene primer amplification that nucleated cell counts were estimated. Data came from immunoSEQ multiplex PCR; TCRdb stores just in-frame clones and leaves some out. The DNA gave D and trimming, while V, J and clone size come from that table. The table records under 75,000 clones, roughly 81% of them present only once.

The chain combines TRBV2 with TRBJ2-7; TRBD1 is a possible D gene (6 bases). The receptor's source is a man aged 80 or over with acute or convalescent COVID-19. Sample: peripheral blood. CDR3 protein: CASTPRWTVSRVEQYF. CDR3 nucleotide sequence: TGTGCCAGCACTCCTAGGTGGACAGTCTCTAGGGTTGAGCAGTACTTC.